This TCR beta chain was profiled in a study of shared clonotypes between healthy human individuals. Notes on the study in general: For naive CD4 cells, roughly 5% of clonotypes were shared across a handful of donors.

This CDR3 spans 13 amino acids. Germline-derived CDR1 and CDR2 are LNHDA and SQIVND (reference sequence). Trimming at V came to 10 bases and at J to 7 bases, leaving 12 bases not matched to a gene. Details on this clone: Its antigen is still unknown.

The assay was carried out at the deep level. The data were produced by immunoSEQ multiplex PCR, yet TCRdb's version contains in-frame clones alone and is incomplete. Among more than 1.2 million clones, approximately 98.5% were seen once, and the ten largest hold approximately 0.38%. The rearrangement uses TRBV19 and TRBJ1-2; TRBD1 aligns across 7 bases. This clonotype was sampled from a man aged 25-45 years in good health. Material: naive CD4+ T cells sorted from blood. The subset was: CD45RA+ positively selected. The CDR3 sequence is CATKVGGRGGYTF. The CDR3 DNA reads TGTGCCACCAAGGTAGGGGGCAGAGGTGGCTACACCTTC.